This note documents a single TCR beta chain sequence. This sample was included in a study of OX40 agonist ivuxolimab in advanced cancers. Produced via immunoSEQ multiplex PCR; TCRdb's table is partial and in-frame only. The sample lists about 95,000 clones, 70% to 90% occurring once. Germline V gene lookup returns CDR1 SGHTA and CDR2 FQGNSA. The CDR3 totals 13 residues. This TCR was recovered from an adult with an advanced solid tumor such as melanoma, head and neck, liver or kidney cancer. This material consisted of CD4+ or CD8+ T cells sorted from blood, taken in a trial of the OX40 agonist ivuxolimab. V is TRBV7-2 and J is TRBJ2-1; 12 bases align to TRBD2. CDR3 coding DNA: TGTGTATCGACTAGCGGGAGAGTCTATGAGCAGTTCTTC. It yields the protein CVSTSGRVYEQFF.